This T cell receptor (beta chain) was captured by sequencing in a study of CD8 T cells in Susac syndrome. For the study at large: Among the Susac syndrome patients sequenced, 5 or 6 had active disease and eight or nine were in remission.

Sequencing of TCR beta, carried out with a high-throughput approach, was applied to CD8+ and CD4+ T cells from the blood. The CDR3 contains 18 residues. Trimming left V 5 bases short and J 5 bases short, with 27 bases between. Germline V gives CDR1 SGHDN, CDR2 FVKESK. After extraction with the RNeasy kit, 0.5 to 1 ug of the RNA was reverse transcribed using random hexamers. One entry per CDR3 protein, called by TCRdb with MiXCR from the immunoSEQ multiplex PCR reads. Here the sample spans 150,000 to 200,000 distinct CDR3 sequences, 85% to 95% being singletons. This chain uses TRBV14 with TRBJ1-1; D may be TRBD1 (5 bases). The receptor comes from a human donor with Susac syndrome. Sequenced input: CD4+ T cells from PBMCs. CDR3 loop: CASSRLPGLFSRRTEAFF. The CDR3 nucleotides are TGTGCCAGCAGCAGACTACCGGGACTCTTCTCGAGGCGAACTGAAGCTTTCTTT.